A selection of T cell receptor beta chains follows, all from one sample in a study of T cell responses to AZD1222 COVID-19 vaccine. The assay was immunoSEQ multiplex PCR, and TCRdb's table has in-frame clones only and misses some. The sample includes 95,000 to 110,000 clones, approximately 90% of them seen just once. The material sequenced was peripheral blood, taken on day 0 of AZD1222 vaccination. These receptors all come from an adult in good health. CDR3s include the opening cysteine and the closing phenylalanine or tryptophan.

cdr3_aa v_call cdr3_length
CASSALPGAGGEQYF TRBV5-6 15
CASSEWGREASDEKLFF TRBV25-1 17
CASSQWEGQETQYF TRBV23-1 14
CASSFLSDYGYTF TRBV27 13
CASSFSAGVGQETQYF TRBV7-9 16
CASGAQGLETQYF TRBV2 13
CASSTPPAILADGHNEQFF TRBV5-1 19
CASSQPPSGGPLTNTGELFF TRBV4-3 20
CASTTLGGGGPHEQYF TRBV3-1/TRBV3-2 16
CARSFRPSTDTQYF TRBV5-3 14
CASSQEANYEQYF TRBV4-2 13
CASSFSGQGFNYGYTF TRBV11-3 16
CASSKIGVGNIQYF TRBV6-2/TRBV6-3 14
CASSPHSTNEKLFF TRBV28 14
CASSQESAGREQFF TRBV14 14
CAWSVESNQPQHF TRBV30 13
CASSLVGYNYYTF TRBV7-9 13
CASSPLASGSYNEQFF TRBV7-3 16
CASSQETRGMGETQYF TRBV4-1 16
CASSYTTGTTEAFF TRBV6-2/TRBV6-3 14
CATAGQKGEQYF TRBV24-1 12
CASSQMRDLRGTQYF TRBV3-1/TRBV3-2 15
CASSSEQGGDTEAFF TRBV7-6 15
CASSQTFWREGYHYEQYF TRBV3-1/TRBV3-2 18
CASRDFQGSGELFF TRBV27 14
CASSGTNEKLFF TRBV5-1 12
CASSLGSGNTIYF TRBV5-1 13
CATSRRTRASNEKLFF TRBV15 16
CASSHPRLGGDQPQHF TRBV4-2 16
CATSSVEGVHEQYF TRBV15 14
CASSMDRGDSPLHF TRBV6-5 14
CASSYSGLPRSTEAFF TRBV6-5 16
CASSLNRNTEAFF TRBV13 13
CASSLLAKNIQYF TRBV19 13
CASTGVGANVLTF TRBV27 13
CASSELGFLAFF TRBV6-1 12
CASLGTEYGYTF TRBV27 12
CAISESVAGGPVLYEQYF TRBV10-3 18
CASSLGVGSNYGYTF TRBV7-9 15